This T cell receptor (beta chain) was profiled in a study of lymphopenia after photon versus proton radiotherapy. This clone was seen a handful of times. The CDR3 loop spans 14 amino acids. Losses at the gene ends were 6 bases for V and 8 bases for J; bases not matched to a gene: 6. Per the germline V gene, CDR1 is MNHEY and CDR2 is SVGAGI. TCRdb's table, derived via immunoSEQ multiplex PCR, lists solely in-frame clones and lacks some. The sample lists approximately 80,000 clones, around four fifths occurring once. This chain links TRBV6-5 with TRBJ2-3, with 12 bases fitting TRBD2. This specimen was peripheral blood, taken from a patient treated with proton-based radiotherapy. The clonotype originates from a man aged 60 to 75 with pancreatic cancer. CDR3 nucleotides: TGTGCCAGCAGGAGGACTAGCGGGACGGGTACGCAGTATTTT. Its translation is CASRRTSGTGTQYF.